This TCR beta chain was profiled in a study of shared clonotypes between healthy human individuals. Naive CD8 populations comprised CD45RO-negative cells positively selected for CCR7, excluding terminally differentiated effector memory CD45RA+ cells. In the original analysis: Filtering differed because ImmunoSEQ produced junction-only sequences that carried no quality scores. Sequencing was performed with immunoSEQ multiplex PCR; in TCRdb, only in-frame clones are kept and a portion is missing. V and J calls and clone size are those listed in that table; D and trimming were worked out from the DNA. The sample lists about 2.2 million clones, 93% occurring once. The CDR3 is 14 residues long. Germline lookup yields CDR1 KGHSH and CDR2 LQKENI. After removal of 3 bases from V and 5 bases from J, the junction contained 7 bases not matched to a gene.

The TCR originated in a man younger than 35 in good health. Some clones in this sample may be carry-over from other donors' samples. The chain carries TRBV18 and TRBJ2-7; 7 bases line up with TRBD1. What was sequenced was naive CD8+ T cells from PBMCs. CDR3 DNA: TGTGCCAGCTCACCTCAGTCAGGGGGACACGAGCAGTACTTC. Residues: CASSPQSGGHEQYF.